The T cell receptor beta chain described here comes from a study of blood T cells in healthy people across ages. Total RNA, at least 6 micrograms per sample, came from PBMCs. Findings and caveats of the study: Donor CMV infection status was unknown, possibly confounding age-related changes in expanded clonotypes.

The germline V gene has CDR1 KGHDR and CDR2 SFDVKD. Trimming pared 4 bases from V and 3 bases from J, leaving 11 bases between. The CDR3 contains 14 residues. Primed by a sample-barcoded 5' primer and a J-beta primer mix, a second PCR proceeded for about 7 to 11 cycles. The authors tagged each cDNA molecule using a template-switch adaptor with 12 random nucleotides. Each of the samples gave a minimum of 2.5 million paired-end reads that contained CDR3. In TCRdb, the 5' RACE reads were re-called with MiXCR into one record per CDR3 protein. In the table there are about 630,000 distinct CDR3 sequences, around 21% of which are singletons. This clonotype appeared a few times. Its antigen remains unidentified.

Sequenced input: blood. V and J are TRBV24-1 and TRBJ2-5, with D tentatively TRBD1 or TRBD2 (5 bases each). The receptor was derived from a man between 65 and 79 years old in good health. Written as DNA, the CDR3 is TGTGCCACCAGTGAAGCCGGGACGGAAGAGACCCAGTACTTC. Residues: CATSEAGTEETQYF.